A few counts support the clone carrying this T cell receptor beta chain. MiXCR, applied by TCRdb to the 5' RACE reads, yields one record per CDR3 protein. The sample has 25,000 to 30,000 distinct CDR3 sequences, under 5.5% seen once. V was clipped by 5 bases and J by 8 bases; unmatched bases: 13. The CDR3 sequence is 16 residues long. In germline, CDR1 is SGHVS, CDR2 FNYEAQ. The data were obtained in a study of T cells after yellow fever vaccination. For the study at large: Where fractions had low cell numbers, libraries were prepared from them with the SMART-Seq v4 Ultra Low Input RNA kit.

Notes on the study in general: Contamination by abundant bulk-population clonotypes could be present in FACS-sorted repertoires. Clonotypes that responded to the vaccine were almost all undetectable in sorted memory subsets on day 0. A minor fraction of clonotypes spanned both CD4 and CD8 compartments.

The clonotype comes from a man aged 18-30 years who received the YFV17D yellow fever vaccine. The chain carries TRBV7-6 and TRBJ1-4; 8 bases are a match to TRBD1. The sequenced sample was PBMCs, either bulk or a sorted T-cell subset (CD4+, CD8+, memory, or dextramer-sorted; not recorded which), obtained on the day of the yellow fever booster vaccination. The CDR3 region is CASSPSQGASQEKLFF. The CDR3 DNA is TGTGCCAGCAGCCCGTCGCAGGGGGCTTCGCAGGAAAAACTGTTTTTT.